This T cell receptor beta chain was recovered during a study of regulatory T cells in long-lasting Graves disease. Findings and limits, study-wide: The study found TRBV28, TRBJ1-2 and TRBJ2-5 favored in persistent disease.

Time point in this sample: newly diagnosed GD, antithyroid drugs for less than 3 months. Preparation of the TCR library used RNA extracted from PBMCs. This clonotype was observed a handful of times. Its antigen is still unknown. The TCR beta library used iRepertoire HTBI primers with Arm-PCR amplification of CDR3. MiXCR was run by TCRdb on the multiplex PCR reads, yielding one entry per CDR3 protein. Of 350,000 to 400,000 distinct CDR3 sequences listed, about 16% are singletons. This CDR3 comprises 15 residues. The germline V gene encodes CDR1 LGHNA and CDR2 YNFKEQ. The germline V and J ends were trimmed by 1 base and 4 bases, with 11 bases remaining between them. The same data also went into a second study, on T cells in Graves' hyperthyroidism and ophthalmopathy. This second study says: Stable hyperthyroidism: no ophthalmopathy progression over 18 months of follow-up. The study excluded patients with uncontrolled infection, other autoimmune disease, pregnancy or lactation. The TCR CDR3 first-round RT-PCR relied on the HTBI primer set.

The source is a woman younger than 30 with Graves disease. The sample was peripheral blood mononuclear cells (PBMCs), taken at new diagnosis, from a patient treated with antithyroid drugs. The chain has TRBV4-2 and TRBJ2-1; D ambiguous. Written as DNA, the CDR3 is TGTGCCAGCAGCCAAGTTGCTAGTTTATACAATGAGCAGTTCTTC. Translated, it gives CASSQVASLYNEQFF.